These 11 T cell receptor beta chains were all obtained from the same sample, sequenced in a study of T-cell reconstitution after alpha-beta-depleted transplantation in children (dated by TCRdb to 2016 to 2017). The protocol used for the library was PCR. TCRdb lists the instrument as Illumina HiSeq 2500. Molecular barcoding was employed in the preparation of TCR libraries, with unique molecular identifiers being used to normalize TCRbeta repertoire quantification. Starting from the raw public reads, TCRdb applied fastp trimming at Q25, assembled clones with MiXCR and retained in-frame beta chains. Under each unique CDR3 protein, matching rows form one entry showing the most common genes and DNA. The sample has 400,000 to 500,000 distinct CDR3 sequences on record, 9.5% to 13% of them singletons. The top ten hold nearly 5.5% of the sample. The input for sequencing was PBMCs from the stem cell graft donor, taken from the stem cell graft. Source of these receptors: a human donor who donated a stem cell graft to a child with acute myeloid leukemia.

This clonotype turned up a few times. This chain joins TRBV13 and TRBJ2-7; 9 positions match TRBD2. Germline-derived CDR1 and CDR2 are PRHDT and FYEKMQ (reference sequence). V shed 4 bases and J 1 base; nucleotides not matched to a gene: 5. This CDR3 comprises 15 residues. CDR3 bases: TGTGCCAGCAGCTACACCAGCGGGAGGTCCTACGAGCAGTACTTC. Amino acid sequence: CASSYTSGRSYEQYF.

This clonotype was seen many times. The gene calls are TRBV6-1 and TRBJ2-1; 9 nucleotides agree with TRBD2. The CDR3 covers 14 residues. The ends lost 4 bases at V and 6 bases at J; junction bases unmatched: 4. Per the germline V gene, CDR1 is MNHNS and CDR2 is SASEGT. DNA for the CDR3: TGTGCCAGCAGTGTTGCGGGAGGGACCAATGAGCAGTTCTTC. Translated, it gives CASSVAGGTNEQFF.

This clonotype has just a few counts. V gene TRBV5-1 combines with J gene TRBJ1-1; 8 bases match TRBD1. The V segment lost 0 bases and the J segment 3 bases; nucleotides outside the gene matches: 4. Germline V gives CDR1 SGHRS, CDR2 YFSETQ. The CDR3 loop spans 15 amino acids. The CDR3 protein is CASSLGAQGDTEAFF. The DNA for the CDR3 is TGCGCCAGCAGCTTGGGCGCACAGGGGGACACTGAAGCTTTCTTT.

This clonotype was seen more than once but under ten times. The chain is built from TRBV7-2 and TRBJ2-3, with 7 bases lining up with TRBD2. Germline-derived CDR1 and CDR2 are SGHTA and FQGNSA. The CDR3 covers 15 residues. V shed 4 bases, J shed 6 bases, and the junction held 10 bases outside the gene matches. The CDR3 loop is CASSSSGKFSDTQYF. In nucleotides, the CDR3 is TGTGCCAGCAGCTCAAGCGGGAAATTCAGCGATACGCAGTATTTT.

V gene TRBV7-8 combines with J gene TRBJ2-6; D is unclear. The CDR3 sequence is 14 residues long. V shed 5 bases and J shed 4 bases, with 9 bases lying between them. Per germline, CDR1 SGHVS and CDR2 FQNEAQ. The chain's CDR3 is CASSPQYGANVLTF. The CDR3 DNA reads as TGTGCCAGCAGCCCCCAATACGGGGCCAACGTCCTGACTTTC. The full variable domain, with the rest looked up from reference TRBV7-8 and TRBJ2-6, is GAGVSQSPRYKVAKRGQDVALRCDPISGHVSLFWYQQALGQGPEFLTYFQNEAQLDKSGLPSDRFFAERPEGSVSTLKIQRTQQEDSAVYLCASSPQYGANVLTFGAGSRLTVL.

This clonotype has just a few counts. The chain links TRBV4-1 to TRBJ2-3, with 10 nucleotides matching TRBD2. Trimming removed 1 base from V and 10 bases from J; junction bases left unmatched: 14. The CDR3 consists of 17 residues. From germline, CDR1 is MGHRA and CDR2 YSYEKL. The CDR3 DNA sequence: TGCGCCAGCAGCCAAGCGGGAAGCGGGGGGGCCGTCCTGGCGCAGTATTTT. Translated: CASSQAGSGGAVLAQYF.

The table lists this clonotype with a few counts. This chain uses TRBV5-1 with TRBJ2-5, with 14 bases fitting TRBD2. CDR3 length: 16 residues. Germline CDR1 reads SGHRS; CDR2 reads YFSETQ. Trimming at V came to 4 bases and at J to 4 bases, leaving 6 bases not matched to a gene. CDR3 residues: CASSPGLAGARETQYF. The CDR3 nucleotides read TGCGCCAGCAGCCCGGGACTAGCGGGAGCTCGAGAGACCCAGTACTTC.

This clonotype has a handful of counts. CDR3 region: CASSPGTANSPLHF. In nucleotides, the CDR3 is TGTGCCAGCAGTCCCGGGACAGCTAATTCACCCCTCCACTTT. This chain uses TRBV27 with TRBJ1-6; 7 bases match TRBD1. Germline-derived CDR1 and CDR2 are MNHEY and SMNVEV (reference sequence). The trim removed 5 bases at V and 6 bases at J, leaving 4 bases unmatched. This CDR3 has 14 residues.

This clonotype was detected a few times. The gene calls are TRBV12-3 or TRBV12-4 and TRBJ1-6; TRBD1 might be the D (6 bases). The V gene lost 3 bases and the J gene lost 6 bases, with 9 bases spanning the gap. This CDR3 is 14 amino acids long. CDR3 amino acids: CASSFGQSNSPLHF. CDR3 DNA sequence: TGTGCCAGCAGTTTCGGACAGTCTAATTCACCCCTCCACTTT.

This chain uses TRBV25-1 with TRBJ2-1, with a possible D match to TRBD1 (6 bases). Trimming removed 2 bases at V and 6 bases at J, with 17 bases between. Germline lookup yields CDR1 MGHDK and CDR2 SYGVNS. This CDR3 is built from 16 residues. CDR3 sequence (DNA): TGTGCCAGCAGTGAAGGGTTGGCCAGGGGCGGCAATGAGCAGTTCTTC. Residues: CASSEGLARGGNEQFF.

This clonotype was detected many times. The chain employs TRBV5-1 and TRBJ1-6, with a weak D call TRBD1 (6 bases). V lost 0 bases and J 7 bases, leaving 8 bases between the germline ends. There are 14 residues in the CDR3. CDR1 and CDR2 from the germline V gene are SGHRS and YFSETQ. The CDR3 sequence: CASSLAQGNSPLHF. CDR3 nucleotides: TGCGCCAGCAGCTTGGCCCAGGGGAATTCACCCCTCCACTTT. The whole variable domain, remainder taken from reference TRBV5-1 and TRBJ1-6, is KAGVTQTPRYLIKTRGQQVTLSCSPISGHRSVSWYQQTPGQGLQFLFEYFSETQRNKGNFPGRFSGRQFSNSRSEMNVSTLELGDSALYLCASSLAQGNSPLHFGNGTRLTVT.